This T cell receptor beta chain is drawn from a study of identical twins. A few counts support this clonotype. One end of the junction is discordant with germline, which a read error may explain. Each CDR3 protein is one row after TCRdb ran MiXCR on the 5' RACE reads. The sample holds about 720,000 distinct CDR3 sequences, about 20% seen once. The CDR3 is made up of 13 amino acids. Germline-derived CDR1 and CDR2 are SGDLS and YYNGEE. These data were likewise used in another study, on T cells expressing NK-cell markers.

The source of this sequence is a woman younger than 30 in good health. Sequenced sample: PBMCs. The rearrangement joins TRBV9 to TRBJ1-1; D is uncertain. The CDR3 nucleotides are TGTGCCAACAGCCTCGAAATCGGCACTGAAGCTTTCTTT. It is translated as CANSLEIGTEAFF.